This TCR beta chain originates from a study of blood T cell repertoires in COVID-19. Germline-derived CDR1 and CDR2 are SGHAT and FQNNGV. After removal of 0 bases from V and 4 bases from J, the junction contained 5 bases not matched to a gene. The CDR3 totals 16 residues. Assay: immunoSEQ multiplex PCR; the TCRdb copy retains only in-frame clones and omits some. The sample lists tens of thousands of clones; 82% were seen once. The rearrangement links TRBV11-2 to TRBJ2-7; TRBD2 matches 11 bases. The sequencing input was peripheral blood. The source of this sequence is a human donor in a cohort sampled during active COVID-19. CDR3: CASSLDLPSGGYEQYF. As DNA, the CDR3 is TGTGCCAGCAGCTTAGATCTCCCTAGCGGGGGGTACGAGCAGTACTTC.